This TCR beta chain emerged from a study of T cells in Graves' hyperthyroidism and ophthalmopathy. Germline V lookup: CDR1 SGHTA, CDR2 FQGTGA. Losses at the gene ends were 1 base for V and 0 bases for J; bases not matched to a gene: 8. The CDR3 totals 18 residues. This clonotype was seen many times. Enrolled ophthalmopathy patients presented with a Clinical Activity Score of at least 3, a NOSPECS grade of at least 4, and disease duration under 3 months. The PBMCs were taken from approximately 9 ml of fresh peripheral blood. It was RNA transcripts that yielded the amplified TCR beta CDR3 regions. First-round RT-PCR targeting the TCR CDR3 was performed with the HTBI primer set. Each CDR3 protein is one row after TCRdb ran MiXCR on the multiplex PCR reads. Here the sample spans around 570,000 distinct CDR3 sequences, less than 20% being singletons.

The TCR originated in a middle-aged man with Graves' ophthalmopathy. The sequenced sample consisted of blood. This chain uses TRBV7-3 with TRBJ2-3, with TRBD1 matching 9 bases. CDR3: CASSLNPPGQGSTDTQYF. The CDR3 nucleotides read TGTGCCAGCAGCTTAAATCCTCCGGGACAGGGTAGCACAGATACGCAGTATTTT.